The clone carrying this T cell receptor (beta chain) appeared a single time. Its antigen is not identified. Repertoires were generated with immunoSEQ multiplex PCR, while TCRdb's copy carries only in-frame clones and drops some. The sample includes around 9,800 clones, around 80% of them seen just once. This sample was included in a study of tumor-infiltrating lymphocytes in localized non-small cell lung cancer. Overall study results and limits: Technical variation could not be separated from intratumor heterogeneity here. TCR sequencing covered a subset of patients with enough tissue. Recurrence-free survival showed no association with tumor T-cell fraction.

With 0 bases removed from V and 8 bases from J, the gap between germline ends came to 12 bases. The CDR3 totals 14 residues. Germline CDR1 is SGHNT and CDR2 is YYREEE (reference sequence). The TCR originated in a human donor with non-small cell lung cancer. This chain connects TRBV5-4 to TRBJ2-1; the D gene is possibly TRBD1 (5 bases). Source material: lung tumor tissue. CDR3 protein: CASSLGSGNHEQFF. CDR3 DNA sequence: TGTGCCAGCAGCTTGGGGTCAGGGAACCATGAGCAGTTCTTC. Complete variable domain (other parts from reference TRBV5-4 and TRBJ2-1): ETGVTQSPTHLIKTRGQQVTLRCSSQSGHNTVSWYQQALGQGPQFIFQYYREEENGRGNFPPRFSGLQFPNYSSELNVNALELDDSALYLCASSLGSGNHEQFFGPGTRLTVL.